The text below deals with one TCR beta chain. This sample is part of a study of blood T cell repertoires in COVID-19. Study overall: T cells, B-cell-depleted T cells, or PBMCs supplied cDNA or gDNA.

This table comes from immunoSEQ multiplex PCR, and its TCRdb copy is limited to in-frame clones, with some not included. This table holds a few hundred thousand clones, 85% found once. There are 15 residues in the CDR3. V dropped 7 bases and J dropped 2 bases, with 16 bases sitting between them. Per germline, CDR1 MNHEY and CDR2 SVGAGI. Sequences were obtained from peripheral blood. The V gene is TRBV6-5, the J gene TRBJ2-3, with D maybe TRBD2 (5 bases). The TCR comes from a woman in her 50s with active or convalescent COVID-19. The CDR3, as DNA: TGTGCCAGCACCTTCAGTGGGAGTTCCACAGATACGCAGTATTTT. It encodes CASTFSGSSTDTQYF.